This record concerns one T cell receptor beta chain sequence. The entry originates in a study of blood T cell repertoires in COVID-19. As for the study in general: In each case, the material was cDNA or gDNA derived from T cells, B-cell-depleted T cells, or PBMCs.

The CDR3 has 14 amino acids. The V and J ends lost 2 bases and 3 bases respectively, with 9 bases between them. Germline assignment: CDR1 SGDLS and CDR2 YYNGEE. In the authors' workflow: Nucleated cell counts were estimated from reference gene primer amplification. The table came from immunoSEQ multiplex PCR; TCRdb's copy has only in-frame clones and leaves some out. The D gene and trimming were derived from the DNA, and the V and J assignments and clone size from that table. The sample includes 150,000 or so clones, 75% to 90% seen only once; the top ten take roughly 2.9%. Input material: peripheral blood. This TCR was recovered from a man aged 55 to 70 with active or convalescent COVID-19. The chain uses TRBV9 and TRBJ1-3; D unresolved. This chain's CDR3 is CASSVDNFGNTIYF. The CDR3 DNA follows: TGTGCCAGCAGCGTTGATAACTTTGGAAACACCATATATTTT.